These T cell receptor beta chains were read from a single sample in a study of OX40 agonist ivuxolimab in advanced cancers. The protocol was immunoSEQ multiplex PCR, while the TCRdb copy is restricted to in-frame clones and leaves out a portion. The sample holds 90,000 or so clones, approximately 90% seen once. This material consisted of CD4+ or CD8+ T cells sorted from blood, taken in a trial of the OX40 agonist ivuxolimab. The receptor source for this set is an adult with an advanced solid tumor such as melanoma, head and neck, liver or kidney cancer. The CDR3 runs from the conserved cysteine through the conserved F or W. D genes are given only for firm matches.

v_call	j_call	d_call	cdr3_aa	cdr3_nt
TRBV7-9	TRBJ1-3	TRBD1	CASSRGQGGGNTIYF	TGTGCCAGCAGCCGAGGACAGGGCGGTGGAAACACCATATATTTT
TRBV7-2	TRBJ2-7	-	CASSLAIGTEQYF	TGTGCCAGCAGCTTAGCGATAGGGACCGAGCAGTACTTC
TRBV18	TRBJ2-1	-	CASSRTGPGEQFF	TGTGCCAGCTCACGCACTGGCCCCGGGGAGCAGTTCTTC
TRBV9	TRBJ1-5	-	CASSVAPNQPQHF	TGTGCCAGCAGCGTAGCACCCAATCAGCCCCAGCATTTT
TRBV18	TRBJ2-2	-	CARRAADNTGELFF	TGTGCCAGACGGGCTGCGGACAACACCGGGGAGCTGTTTTTT
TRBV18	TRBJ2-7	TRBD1	CASSPVEQGGQYF	TGTGCCAGCTCACCGGTTGAACAGGGGGGACAGTACTTC
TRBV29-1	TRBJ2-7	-	CSVATSYEQYF	TGCAGCGTTGCCACATCCTACGAGCAGTACTTC
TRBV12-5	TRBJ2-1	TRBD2	CASGVGLAGGGNEQFF	TGTGCTAGTGGTGTGGGACTAGCGGGAGGTGGCAATGAGCAGTTCTTC
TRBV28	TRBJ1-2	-	CASSSQRDGYTF	TGTGCCAGCAGCTCCCAGCGCGATGGCTACACCTTC
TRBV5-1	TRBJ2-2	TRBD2	CASSLSSGRLTGELFF	TGCGCCAGCAGCTTGAGCAGCGGGAGGCTCACCGGGGAGCTGTTTTTT